This T cell receptor beta chain was documented in a study of T cells in Graves' hyperthyroidism and ophthalmopathy. Study-level points and caveats: Most expanded thyroid clonotypes above 0.001 recurred in blood.

This clonotype was recorded at least ten times. What it binds is unknown. The CDR3 spans 15 residues. V dropped 6 bases and J dropped 0 bases, with 15 bases sitting between them. The study collected blood at first hyperthyroidism diagnosis, before any ophthalmopathy symptoms arose. What was amplified from RNA transcripts were TCR beta CDR3 regions. Carried out on the TCR CDR3, a first-round RT-PCR used the HTBI primer set. TCRdb reprocessed the multiplex PCR reads with MiXCR, giving one entry per CDR3 protein. Of over 250,000 distinct CDR3 sequences in the sample, less than 30% were seen once. The chain carries TRBV12-3 or TRBV12-4 and TRBJ2-7; D ambiguous. The sequence came from a man between 35 and 55 years old with Graves' hyperthyroidism that later progressed to Graves' ophthalmopathy. The material sequenced was blood. CDR3 bases: TGTGCCAGCAGCCCTCAGCTGTTGAGCTCCTACGAGCAGTACTTC. Residues: CASSPQLLSSYEQYF.